The rows below give T cell receptor beta chains drawn from one sample of a study of blood T cell repertoires in COVID-19. Generated by immunoSEQ multiplex PCR, the TCRdb table keeps only in-frame clones and is missing some. This table holds 210,000 or so clones, around 80% found once. Sequencing used peripheral blood. The receptors stem from a woman of 80 years or more with COVID-19, enrolled during active disease. CDR3s include the opening cysteine and the closing phenylalanine or tryptophan. D genes are given only for firm matches. Size is omitted from some rows. Given values are once, few, many or a class for expanded clones.

abundance,v_gene,d_gene,j_gene,CDR3aa,CDR3nt
once,TRBV7-9,TRBD1,TRBJ1-2,CASSRAGQGHLYGYTF,TGTGCCAGCAGCCGTGCCGGACAGGGACACCTCTATGGCTACACCTTC
few,TRBV5-1,NA,TRBJ1-6,CASSLGDSPLHF,TGCGCCAGCAGCTTGGGCGATTCACCCCTCCACTTT
few,TRBV16,TRBD1,TRBJ1-5,CASSPRQGPGRQPQHF,TGTGCCAGCAGCCCACGACAGGGGCCGGGGAGACAGCCCCAGCATTTT
NA,TRBV19,TRBD1,TRBJ1-1,CASTDGDRVFTEAFF,TGTGCCAGTACCGATGGGGACAGGGTCTTCACTGAAGCTTTCTTT
once,TRBV5-5,NA,TRBJ2-7,CASSLGEAGRQYF,TGTGCCAGCAGCCTCGGGGAGGCGGGTAGGCAGTACTTC
NA,TRBV5-4,NA,TRBJ2-5,CASSFTPANQETQYF,TGTGCCAGCAGCTTTACGCCAGCGAATCAAGAGACCCAGTACTTC
NA,TRBV4-1,TRBD2,TRBJ2-4,CASSQGQRGGGNIQYF,TGCGCCAGCAGCCAGGGCCAGCGGGGTGGAGGGAACATTCAGTACTTC
NA,TRBV6-5,NA,TRBJ2-5,CASISSGETQYF,TGTGCCAGCATTTCAAGCGGGGAGACCCAGTACTTC
NA,TRBV3-1/TRBV3-2,NA,TRBJ2-1,CASSQMDSQFF,TGTGCCAGCAGCCAGATGGACAGCCAGTTCTTC
NA,TRBV19,TRBD1,TRBJ2-5,CASSQRTGGIETQYF,TGTGCCAGTAGCCAAAGGACAGGGGGTATTGAGACCCAGTACTTC
NA,TRBV24-1,TRBD2,TRBJ2-5,CATSAAGGKETQYF,TGTGCCACCAGTGCTGCGGGAGGGAAAGAGACCCAGTACTTC
NA,TRBV7-2,TRBD2,TRBJ2-3,CASIAGLAPDTQYF,TGTGCCAGCATTGCGGGACTAGCACCAGATACGCAGTATTTT
NA,TRBV6-2/TRBV6-3,NA,TRBJ1-3,CASSSPTGSGNTIYF,TGTGCCAGCAGTTCCCCGACTGGCTCTGGAAACACCATATATTTT
NA,TRBV28,TRBD1,TRBJ1-3,CASSLTGSGNTIYF,TGTGCCAGCAGTTTGACAGGGTCTGGAAACACCATATATTTT
NA,TRBV25-1,NA,TRBJ2-1,CASSAGWNEQFF,TGTGCCAGCAGTGCGGGTTGGAATGAGCAGTTCTTC
NA,TRBV12-3/TRBV12-4,TRBD1,TRBJ1-2,CASTGQGSGYTF,TGTGCCAGCACGGGACAGGGGTCTGGCTACACCTTC
NA,TRBV20-1,NA,TRBJ2-3,CSASATGADTQYF,TGCAGTGCTAGTGCTACAGGTGCAGATACGCAGTATTTT
NA,TRBV19,TRBD1,TRBJ1-5,CASSIGQGIYQPQHF,TGTGCCAGTAGTATTGGACAGGGGATTTATCAGCCCCAGCATTTT
NA,TRBV19,NA,TRBJ1-4,CASSRWQGGNEKLFF,TGTGCCAGTAGTCGGTGGCAGGGAGGTAATGAAAAACTGTTTTTT
NA,TRBV2,TRBD1,TRBJ2-5,CASTGQGAGETQYF,TGTGCCAGTACCGGACAGGGGGCAGGGGAGACCCAGTACTTC
NA,TRBV29-1,TRBD2,TRBJ2-1,CSVLAGPRSSYNEQFF,TGCAGCGTTCTAGCGGGCCCGAGGAGCTCCTACAATGAGCAGTTCTTC
NA,TRBV2,TRBD1,TRBJ2-1,CASNDRVYNEQFF,TGTGCCAGCAATGACAGGGTCTACAATGAGCAGTTCTTC
once,TRBV5-4,TRBD1,TRBJ2-1,CASSLGGTGGSSYKNEQFF,TGTGCCAGCAGCTTGGGGGGGACAGGGGGCTCCTCCTACAAGAATGAGCAGTTCTTC
NA,TRBV6-2/TRBV6-3,NA,TRBJ1-6,CASSYTGEGSSPLHF,TGTGCCAGCAGTTACACGGGAGAGGGCAGTTCACCCCTCCACTTT
NA,TRBV2,NA,TRBJ2-5,CASSEEVVGSQGTQYF,TGTGCCAGCAGTGAAGAGGTTGTGGGTAGCCAAGGGACCCAGTACTTC
NA,TRBV3-1/TRBV3-2,NA,TRBJ1-1,CASTPAQGAWAFF,TGTGCCAGCACCCCCGCACAGGGAGCGTGGGCTTTCTTT
NA,TRBV19,TRBD1,TRBJ1-4,CASSLDRVTEKLFF,TGTGCCAGTAGTTTGGACAGGGTGACCGAAAAACTGTTTTTT
NA,TRBV5-1,NA,TRBJ1-1,CASSRAGQYTEAFF,TGCGCCAGCAGCCGTGCCGGACAATACACTGAAGCTTTCTTT
NA,TRBV3-1/TRBV3-2,NA,TRBJ1-3,CASSQGATGSGNTIYF,TGTGCCAGCAGCCAAGGGGCAACAGGGTCTGGAAACACCATATATTTT
few,TRBV6-5,TRBD1,TRBJ1-1,CASKSTGGTEAFF,TGTGCCAGCAAATCTACAGGGGGAACTGAAGCTTTCTTT
NA,TRBV7-9,TRBD1,TRBJ1-4,CASNRGDGANEKLFF,TGTGCCAGCAACAGGGGGGACGGGGCTAATGAAAAACTGTTTTTT
NA,TRBV6-1,TRBD1,TRBJ1-1,CASSEAHRTGGTEAFF,TGTGCCAGCAGTGAAGCGCATCGGACAGGGGGAACTGAAGCTTTCTTT
once,TRBV5-5,TRBD1,TRBJ2-5,CASSLIGTGHQETQYF,TGTGCCAGCAGCTTAATCGGGACAGGGCACCAAGAGACCCAGTACTTC
NA,TRBV7-2,NA,TRBJ2-1,CASSLAGTAYNEQFF,TGTGCCAGCAGCTTAGCTGGGACTGCCTACAATGAGCAGTTCTTC
few,TRBV6-5,NA,TRBJ2-2,CASSSLTGELFF,TGTGCCAGCAGTTCCCTCACCGGGGAGCTGTTTTTT
NA,TRBV29-1,NA,TRBJ1-1,CSALGENTEAFF,TGCAGCGCCCTTGGAGAGAACACTGAAGCTTTCTTT
NA,TRBV7-9,NA,TRBJ2-2,CASSFRAGATGELFF,TGTGCCAGCAGCTTTCGGGCAGGGGCCACCGGGGAGCTGTTTTTT
NA,TRBV28,NA,TRBJ2-1,CASSQVVEQFF,TGTGCCAGCAGCCAGGTTGTTGAGCAGTTCTTC
NA,TRBV27,NA,TRBJ1-1,CASTRGGHKLNTEAFF,TGTGCCAGCACCCGGGGGGGACATAAGTTGAACACTGAAGCTTTCTTT
NA,TRBV5-1,TRBD2,TRBJ2-7,CASLGGKSNEQYF,TGCGCCAGCCTCGGGGGGAAATCTAACGAGCAGTACTTC
NA,TRBV3-1/TRBV3-2,TRBD1,TRBJ2-7,CASSQGTGGHYEQYF,TGTGCCAGCAGCCAAGGGACAGGGGGGCACTACGAGCAGTACTTC
NA,TRBV5-5,NA,TRBJ2-1,CASSITRVLDEQFF,TGTGCCAGCAGCATCACCAGGGTTCTCGATGAGCAGTTCTTC
NA,TRBV6-5,TRBD2,TRBJ2-7,CASLLAGAYEQYF,TGTGCCAGCCTCCTAGCGGGGGCCTACGAGCAGTACTTC
NA,TRBV4-1,NA,TRBJ1-1,CASSPPVRRNTEAFF,TGCGCCAGCAGCCCCCCTGTCCGGAGGAACACTGAAGCTTTCTTT
NA,TRBV18,TRBD1,TRBJ1-5,CASSPVMGQGQSQPQHF,TGTGCCAGCTCACCGGTAATGGGACAGGGTCAAAGTCAGCCCCAGCATTTT
NA,TRBV18,NA,TRBJ1-5,CASSIDGLRNQPQHF,TGTGCCAGCTCAATTGACGGGTTGCGCAATCAGCCCCAGCATTTT
NA,TRBV20-1,NA,TRBJ2-5,CSASPGAGFQETQYF,TGCAGTGCTAGTCCTGGGGCCGGCTTTCAAGAGACCCAGTACTTC
NA,TRBV7-3,NA,TRBJ2-2,CASSPWRGLPNTGELFF,TGTGCCAGCAGTCCCTGGAGGGGATTGCCGAACACCGGGGAGCTGTTTTTT
NA,TRBV7-9,TRBD2,TRBJ2-1,CASSLMTSGASEQFF,TGTGCCAGCAGCTTAATGACTAGCGGTGCATCTGAGCAGTTCTTC